This TCR beta chain is from a study of CD8 T cells in Susac syndrome. Points from the study as a whole: Among active patients and in TEMRA cells, CD8+ clonal expansion in Susac reached its peak. TCR sequencing and HLA analysis covered a relatively small number of individuals.

TEMRA sorting was based on memory subsets that CD27 and CD45RA staining had defined. Sequenced cells included total CD8+ and sorted CD8+ TEMRA cells. This clonotype was seen more than once but under ten times. Its antigen is as yet unknown. RNA was extracted with the RNeasy kit, and a quantity of roughly 0.5 to 1 ug was reverse transcribed using random hexamers. TCR beta CDR3 was amplified by immunoSEQ covering 54 Vbeta and 13 Jbeta. TCRdb reanalysed the immunoSEQ multiplex PCR reads using MiXCR and keeps one entry per CDR3 protein. The data show about 2,300 distinct CDR3 sequences, with 70% seen just once and under 13% held by the top ten. V lost 7 bases, J lost 0 bases, and 9 bases lay in between. Germline values: CDR1 SGHAT, CDR2 FQNNGV. This CDR3 region has 13 residues.

The sample taken for sequencing was CD8+ TEMRA cells from PBMCs. As to subset: FACS-sorted terminally differentiated effector memory CD8+ T cells re-expressing CD45RA (CD8+ TEMRA). The sequence was obtained from a human donor with Susac syndrome. V is TRBV11-2 and J is TRBJ1-1; D gene ambiguous. CDR3 residues: CASTPVMNTEAFF. CDR3 in DNA: TGTGCCAGCACCCCGGTGATGAACACTGAAGCTTTCTTT.